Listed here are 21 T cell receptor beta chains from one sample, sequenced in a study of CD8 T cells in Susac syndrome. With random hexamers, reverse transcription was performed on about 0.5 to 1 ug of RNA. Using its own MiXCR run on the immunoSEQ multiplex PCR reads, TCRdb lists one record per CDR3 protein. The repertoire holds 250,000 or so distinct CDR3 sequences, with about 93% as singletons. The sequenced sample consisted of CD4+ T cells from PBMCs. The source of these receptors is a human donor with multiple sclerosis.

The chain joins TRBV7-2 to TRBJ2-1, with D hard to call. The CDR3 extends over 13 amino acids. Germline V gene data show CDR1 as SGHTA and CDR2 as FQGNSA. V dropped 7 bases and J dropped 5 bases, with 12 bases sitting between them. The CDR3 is CASTKPPDNEQFF. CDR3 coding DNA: TGTGCCAGCACCAAGCCCCCTGACAATGAGCAGTTCTTC.

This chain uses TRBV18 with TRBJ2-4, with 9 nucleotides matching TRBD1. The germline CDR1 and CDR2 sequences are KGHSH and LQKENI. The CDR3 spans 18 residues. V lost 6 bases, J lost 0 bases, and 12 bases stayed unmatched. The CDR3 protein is CASSRDRAYPLAKNIQYF. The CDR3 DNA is TGTGCCAGCTCGCGGGACAGGGCCTACCCTTTAGCCAAAAACATTCAGTACTTC.

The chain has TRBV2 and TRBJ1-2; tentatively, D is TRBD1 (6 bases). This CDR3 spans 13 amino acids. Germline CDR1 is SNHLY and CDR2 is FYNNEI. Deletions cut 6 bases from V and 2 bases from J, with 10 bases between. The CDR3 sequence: CASSGDTNYGYTF. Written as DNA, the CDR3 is TGTGCCAGCAGCGGGGACACAAACTATGGCTACACCTTC.

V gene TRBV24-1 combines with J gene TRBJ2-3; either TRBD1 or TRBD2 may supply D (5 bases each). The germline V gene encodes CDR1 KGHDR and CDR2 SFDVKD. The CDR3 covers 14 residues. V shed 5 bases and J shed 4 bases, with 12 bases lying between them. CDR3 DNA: TGTGCCACCAGTGTTTCCGGGGCGGCAGATACGCAGTATTTT. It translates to CATSVSGAADTQYF.

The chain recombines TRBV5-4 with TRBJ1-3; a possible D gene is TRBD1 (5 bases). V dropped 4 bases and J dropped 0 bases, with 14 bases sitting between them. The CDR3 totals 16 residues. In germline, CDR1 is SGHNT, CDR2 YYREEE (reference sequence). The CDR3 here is CASSPGTASSGNTIYF. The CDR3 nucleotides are TGTGCCAGCAGCCCCGGGACCGCAAGCTCTGGAAACACCATATATTTT.

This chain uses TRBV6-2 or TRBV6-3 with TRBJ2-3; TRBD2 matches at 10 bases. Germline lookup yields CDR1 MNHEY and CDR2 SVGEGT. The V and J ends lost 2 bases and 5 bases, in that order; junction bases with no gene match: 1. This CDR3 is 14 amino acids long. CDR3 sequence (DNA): TGTGCCAGCAGTTACAGGACTAGCGGAGATACGCAGTATTTT. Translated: CASSYRTSGDTQYF.

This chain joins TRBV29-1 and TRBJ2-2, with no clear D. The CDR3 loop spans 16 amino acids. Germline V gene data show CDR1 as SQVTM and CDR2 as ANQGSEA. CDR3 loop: CSTHPVQATWTGELFF. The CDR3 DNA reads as TGCTCGACTCACCCTGTCCAGGCCACGTGGACCGGGGAGCTGTTTTTT.

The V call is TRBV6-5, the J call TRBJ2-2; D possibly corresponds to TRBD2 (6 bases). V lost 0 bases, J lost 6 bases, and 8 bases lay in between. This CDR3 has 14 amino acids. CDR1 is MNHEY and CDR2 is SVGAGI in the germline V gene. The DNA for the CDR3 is TGTGCCAGCAGTTACTCGCGCGGGGCCGGGGAGCTGTTTTTT. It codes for CASSYSRGAGELFF.

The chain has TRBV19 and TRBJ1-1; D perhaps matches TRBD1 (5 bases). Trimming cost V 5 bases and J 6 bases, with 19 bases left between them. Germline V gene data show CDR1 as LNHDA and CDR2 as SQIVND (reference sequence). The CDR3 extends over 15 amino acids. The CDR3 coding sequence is TGTGCCAGTAGTCCCGGGACGGTCCCTCGCGCTGAAGCTTTCTTT. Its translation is CASSPGTVPRAEAFF.

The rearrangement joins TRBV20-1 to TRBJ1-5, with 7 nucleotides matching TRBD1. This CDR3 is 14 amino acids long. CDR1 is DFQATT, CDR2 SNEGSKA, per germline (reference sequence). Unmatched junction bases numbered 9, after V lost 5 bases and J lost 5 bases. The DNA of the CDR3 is TGCAGTGCTTCGACAGGGACTCGGGATCAGCCCCAGCATTTT. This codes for CSASTGTRDQPQHF.

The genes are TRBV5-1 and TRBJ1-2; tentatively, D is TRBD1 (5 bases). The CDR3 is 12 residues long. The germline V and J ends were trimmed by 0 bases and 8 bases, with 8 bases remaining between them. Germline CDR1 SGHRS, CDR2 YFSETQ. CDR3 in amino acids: CASSLGDLGYTF. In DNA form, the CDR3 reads TGCGCCAGCAGCTTGGGGGACCTGGGCTACACCTTC.

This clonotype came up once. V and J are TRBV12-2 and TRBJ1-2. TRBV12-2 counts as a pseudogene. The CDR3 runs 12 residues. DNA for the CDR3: TGTGCAAGTCGCCCAGGCCTTTGGGGCTACACCTTC. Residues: CASRPGLWGYTF.

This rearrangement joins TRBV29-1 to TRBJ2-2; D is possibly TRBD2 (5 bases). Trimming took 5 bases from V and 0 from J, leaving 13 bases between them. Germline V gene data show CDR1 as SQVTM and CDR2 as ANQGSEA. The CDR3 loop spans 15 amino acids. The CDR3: CSVSGGLPNTGELFF. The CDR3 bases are TGCAGCGTTTCAGGAGGATTACCGAACACCGGGGAGCTGTTTTTT.

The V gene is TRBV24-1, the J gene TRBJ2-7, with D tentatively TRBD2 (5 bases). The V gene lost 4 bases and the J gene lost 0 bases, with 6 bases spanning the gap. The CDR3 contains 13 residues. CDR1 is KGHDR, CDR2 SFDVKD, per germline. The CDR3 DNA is TGTGCCACCAGTGAGGGGAGCTCCTACGAGCAGTACTTC. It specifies CATSEGSSYEQYF.

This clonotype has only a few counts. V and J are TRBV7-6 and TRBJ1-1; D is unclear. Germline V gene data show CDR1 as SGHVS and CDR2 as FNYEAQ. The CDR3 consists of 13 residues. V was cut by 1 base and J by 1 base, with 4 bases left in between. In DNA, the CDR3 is TGTGCCAGCAGCTTAGATACGAACACTGAAGCTTTCTTT. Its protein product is CASSLDTNTEAFF.

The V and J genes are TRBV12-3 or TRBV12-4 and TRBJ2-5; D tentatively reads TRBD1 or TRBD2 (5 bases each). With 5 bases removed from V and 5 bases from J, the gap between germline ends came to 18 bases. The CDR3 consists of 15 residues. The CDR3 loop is CASSPGAGAGETQYF. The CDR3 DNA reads TGTGCCAGCAGTCCCGGGGCCGGGGCCGGTGAGACCCAGTACTTC.

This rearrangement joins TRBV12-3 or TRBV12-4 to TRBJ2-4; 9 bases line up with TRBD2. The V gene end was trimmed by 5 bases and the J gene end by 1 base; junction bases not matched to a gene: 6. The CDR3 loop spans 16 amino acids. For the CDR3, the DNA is TGTGCCAGCAGTCCCCGACTAGCGGAGGCCAAAAACATTCAGTACTTC. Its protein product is CASSPRLAEAKNIQYF.

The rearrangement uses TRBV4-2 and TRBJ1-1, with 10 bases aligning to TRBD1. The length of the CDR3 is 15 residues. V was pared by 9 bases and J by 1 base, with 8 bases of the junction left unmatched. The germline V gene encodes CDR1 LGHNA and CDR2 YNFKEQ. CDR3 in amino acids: CARQGTGVTNTEAFF. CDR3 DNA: TGTGCCAGACAAGGGACAGGGGTTACGAACACTGAAGCTTTCTTT.

DNA of the CDR3: TGTGCCAGCAGTGTTCAGGGGGCCATCAGAGAAGCTTTCTTT. Its translation: CASSVQGAIREAFF. The gene calls are TRBV2 and TRBJ1-1, with 8 bases matching TRBD1. This CDR3 has 14 residues. Germline V gives CDR1 SNHLY, CDR2 FYNNEI. Losses at the gene ends were 4 bases for V and 8 bases for J; bases not matched to a gene: 9.

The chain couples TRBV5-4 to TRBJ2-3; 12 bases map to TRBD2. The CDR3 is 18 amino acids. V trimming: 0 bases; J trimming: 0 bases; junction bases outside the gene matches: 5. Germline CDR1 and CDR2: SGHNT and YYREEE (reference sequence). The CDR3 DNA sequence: TGTGCCAGCAGCTTGGGGACTAGCGGGGAGTTTAGCACAGATACGCAGTATTTT. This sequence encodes CASSLGTSGEFSTDTQYF.

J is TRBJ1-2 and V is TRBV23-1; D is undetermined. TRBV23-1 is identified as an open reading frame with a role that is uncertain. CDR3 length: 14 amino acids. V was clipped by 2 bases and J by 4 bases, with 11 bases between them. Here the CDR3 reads CASSQIGSLYGYTF. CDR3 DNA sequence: TGCGCCAGCAGTCAAATCGGGAGCCTCTATGGCTACACCTTC.